The TCR beta chain under discussion was sequenced for a study of blood T cell repertoires in COVID-19. Study-level background: The samples span acute and convalescent COVID-19 from the United States, Italy and Spain. Nucleic acid was either cDNA or gDNA, and it came from T cells, B-cell-depleted T cells, or PBMCs.

The J segment lost 4 bases and the V segment lost 4 bases, leaving 8 bases of the junction unmatched. Germline V gives CDR1 SGHNT, CDR2 YYREEE (reference sequence). CDR3 size: 16 residues. In the source study's methods: Nucleated cell number was recorded as an estimate derived from reference gene primer amplification. Libraries were prepared by immunoSEQ multiplex PCR; TCRdb keeps only in-frame clonotypes and omits some of them. V and J calls and clone size come straight from that table; D and trimming were deduced from the DNA. The sample comprises 60,000 to 75,000 clones, 79% of which are singletons, and 9.8% rests with the top ten.

V and J are TRBV5-4 and TRBJ2-1; TRBD2 aligns across 10 bases. The sequenced sample was peripheral blood. The sequence was collected from a woman aged 50 to 65 with acute or convalescent COVID-19. The CDR3 coding sequence is TGTGCCAGCAGCGGACCCGGACTAGCGGAATACAATGAGCAGTTCTTC. Its protein product is CASSGPGLAEYNEQFF.